One sample yielded the 21 T cell receptor beta chains listed below, sequenced in a study of radiation and T cells in renal cell carcinoma. Time point noted: blood 4 weeks post-SBRT, at nephrectomy. Treatment reported: 15 Gy SBRT to primary tumor, nephrectomy 4 weeks later. Clones were read by immunoSEQ multiplex PCR, and TCRdb kept only the in-frame ones, dropping some. This table has approximately 85,000 clones, 80% to 90% appearing once. The sequenced sample was blood, obtained from a patient whose treatment included radiotherapy and nephrectomy. Receptors originate from a woman aged 70-85 years with renal cell carcinoma.

The chain has TRBV19 and TRBJ1-1; a weak D match, TRBD1 (5 bases). CDR3 length: 12 residues. Trimming shortened V by 4 bases and J by 10 bases, and 13 bases separated the two germline ends. The V gene's germline CDR1 is LNHDA and CDR2 SQIVND (reference sequence). CDR3 sequence: CASSNRQSRAFF. The CDR3 DNA is TGTGCCAGTAGTAACCGACAGAGTCGAGCTTTCTTT.

J is TRBJ1-2 and V is TRBV29-1; perhaps TRBD1 as D (6 bases). V was clipped by 4 bases and J by 4 bases, with 13 bases between them. There are 13 residues in the CDR3. Germline V gene sequence: CDR1 SQVTM, CDR2 ANQGSEA. The CDR3 loop is CSVAWGRLYGYTF. In DNA form, the CDR3 reads TGCAGCGTTGCTTGGGGGCGGCTCTATGGCTACACCTTC.

This clone has just one count. The chain employs TRBV5-5 and TRBJ2-5; TRBD2 agrees at 10 bases. The V gene end was trimmed by 0 bases and the J gene end by 2 bases; junction bases not matched to a gene: 7. The CDR3 length is 17 residues. Per germline, CDR1 SGHKS and CDR2 YYEKEE (reference sequence). The CDR3 spells CASSLERLAGEQETQYF. The DNA of the CDR3 is TGTGCCAGCAGCTTGGAAAGGCTAGCGGGGGAGCAAGAGACCCAGTACTTC.

This chain connects TRBV6-6 to TRBJ1-4, with TRBD1 matching 7 bases. The CDR3 runs to 14 residues. Germline CDR1 is MNHNY and CDR2 is SVGAGI (reference sequence). The ends lost 5 bases at V and 4 bases at J; junction bases unmatched: 4. The DNA of the CDR3 is TGTGCCAGCAGTACGACAGGGAGTAATGAAAAACTGTTTTTT. It is translated as CASSTTGSNEKLFF.

This sequence joins TRBV29-1 and TRBJ1-1; D gene uncertain. Germline loops: CDR1 SQVTM, CDR2 ANQGSEA. CDR3 length equals 13 residues. Trimming stripped 5 bases from V and 3 bases from J, with 13 bases between. CDR3 residues: CSVRAGRDTEAFF. CDR3 DNA: TGCAGCGTTAGAGCAGGTCGGGACACTGAAGCTTTCTTT.

This clone was detected only once. V is TRBV7-2 and J is TRBJ2-2; D might be TRBD1 or TRBD2, each matching 5 bases. CDR1 is SGHTA, CDR2 FQGNSA, per germline. This CDR3 comprises 16 residues. Trimming removed 0 bases at V and 1 base at J, with 9 bases between. The CDR3 protein is CASSLAGRGNTGELFF. CDR3 bases: TGTGCCAGCAGCTTAGCGGGACGGGGGAACACCGGGGAGCTGTTTTTT. Combining the CDR3 with reference TRBV7-2 and TRBJ2-2 gives the whole variable domain GAGVSQSPSNKVTEKGKDVELRCDPISGHTALYWYRQSLGQGLEFLIYFQGNSAPDKSGLPSDRFSAERTGGSVSTLTIQRTQQEDSAVYLCASSLAGRGNTGELFFGEGSRLTVL.

This chain uses TRBV4-1 with TRBJ1-6; 12 bases are a match to TRBD1. Germline CDR1 reads MGHRA; CDR2 reads YSYEKL. The CDR3 consists of 17 residues. V lost 1 base to trimming and J lost 6 bases; unmatched junction nucleotides: 4. CDR3 amino acids: CASSQGDRGQGNSPLHF. Here the CDR3 DNA reads TGCGCCAGCAGCCAAGGGGACAGGGGGCAAGGTAATTCACCCCTCCACTTT.

The chain recombines TRBV19 with TRBJ2-2; 8 bases align to TRBD1. Germline-derived CDR1 and CDR2 are LNHDA and SQIVND (reference sequence). The CDR3 contains 14 residues. J was trimmed by 5 bases and V by 4 bases; bases with no gene match: 3. The CDR3: CASSKRTGTGELFF. DNA of the CDR3: TGTGCCAGTAGTAAAAGGACAGGGACCGGGGAGCTGTTTTTT.

This clone was detected once. The chain carries TRBV5-1 and TRBJ2-1; 13 bases map to TRBD2. J was trimmed by 6 bases and V by 0 bases; bases with no gene match: 0. CDR1 and CDR2 from the germline V gene are SGHRS and YFSETQ. The CDR3 totals 15 residues. CDR3: CASSLGLAGGNEQFF. The CDR3 bases are TGCGCCAGCAGCTTGGGACTAGCGGGGGGCAATGAGCAGTTCTTC.

The chain couples TRBV9 to TRBJ1-1, with TRBD1 matching over 7 bases. The germline gives CDR1 SGDLS, CDR2 YYNGEE. Losses at the gene ends were 4 bases for V and 8 bases for J; bases not matched to a gene: 8. This CDR3 contains 13 residues. This CDR3 reads CASSPRTGEEAFF. CDR3 bases: TGTGCCAGCAGCCCCCGGACAGGCGAAGAAGCTTTCTTT.

The gene calls are TRBV2 and TRBJ1-1; 8 nucleotides agree with TRBD1. CDR3 size: 14 residues. The V gene's germline CDR1 is SNHLY and CDR2 FYNNEI. J gave up 1 base and V 6 bases, and 4 bases lay outside the gene matches. The CDR3, as DNA: TGTGCCAGCAGCTGGGGACAGGAGAACACTGAAGCTTTCTTT. Amino acid sequence: CASSWGQENTEAFF.

In regard to this clone: The junction does not match germline at one end; this may be a read error. CDR3 amino acids: CASSPRTGNTGELFF. Written as DNA, the CDR3 is TGTGCTAGCAGCCCTAGGACGGGAAACACCGGGGAGCTGTTTTTT. V and J are TRBV7-7 and TRBJ2-2, with TRBD2 as a possible D gene (5 bases). Germline CDR1 SSHAT, CDR2 FNYEAQ (reference sequence). CDR3 length equals 15 residues.

The chain combines TRBV6-6 with TRBJ2-7; tentative D call: TRBD2 (5 bases). CDR1 and CDR2 from the germline V gene are MNHNY and SVGAGI (reference sequence). The CDR3 has 16 amino acids. Trimming left V 0 bases short and J 2 bases short, with 14 bases between. The CDR3 is CASSYSNWPGTYEQYF. The CDR3, as DNA: TGTGCCAGCAGTTACTCGAATTGGCCCGGGACCTACGAGCAGTACTTC.

V usage is TRBV7-8 and J usage is TRBJ1-5; D call uncertain. The CDR3 consists of 16 residues. The ends were cut back, 2 bases at V and 4 bases at J, with 15 bases in the middle. Germline CDR1 reads SGHVS; CDR2 reads FQNEAQ. CDR3 nucleotide sequence: TGTGCCAGCAGCTTATTAGGAGGGAAGCCGAATCAGCCCCAGCATTTT. This gives the protein CASSLLGGKPNQPQHF. Combining the CDR3 with reference TRBV7-8 and TRBJ1-5 gives the whole variable domain GAGVSQSPRYKVAKRGQDVALRCDPISGHVSLFWYQQALGQGPEFLTYFQNEAQLDKSGLPSDRFFAERPEGSVSTLKIQRTQQEDSAVYLCASSLLGGKPNQPQHFGDGTRLSIL.

This clone appeared a single time. V is TRBV23-1 and J is TRBJ1-3; D might be TRBD1 (5 bases). TRBV23-1 counts as an open reading frame of uncertain function. Trimming removed 4 bases at V and 15 bases at J, with 28 bases between. The CDR3 sequence is 16 residues long. The DNA of the CDR3 is TGCGCCAGCAGTCGGGGGACGGGGCCTACTCTCCATGATCCATATTTT. This translates into CASSRGTGPTLHDPYF.

This chain connects TRBV19 to TRBJ2-2, with 9 bases identical to TRBD1. Trimming cost V 6 bases and J 0 bases; bases outside gene matches: 2. Germline CDR1 reads LNHDA; CDR2 reads SQIVND (reference sequence). This CDR3 spans 15 amino acids. CDR3 coding DNA: TGTGCCAGTAGCCGGACAGGGGCGAACACCGGGGAGCTGTTTTTT. Encoded protein: CASSRTGANTGELFF.

The CDR3: CASSLVGTRSGNTIYF. CDR3 in DNA: TGTGCCAGCAGCTTGGTAGGGACCCGCTCTGGAAACACCATATATTTT. V usage is TRBV5-4 and J usage is TRBJ1-3; a weak D match, TRBD1 (5 bases). This CDR3 comprises 16 residues. Germline loops: CDR1 SGHNT, CDR2 YYREEE (reference sequence). V was shortened by 0 bases and J by 0 bases, with 10 bases between the two germline ends.

This clone was seen a few times. The chain links TRBV28 to TRBJ2-3; D is unresolved. CDR3 length: 14 amino acids. The germline V gene encodes CDR1 MDHEN and CDR2 SYDVKM. The V gene lost 5 bases and the J gene lost 1 base, with 10 bases spanning the gap. Written as DNA, the CDR3 is TGTGCCAGCAGTCTGGGTTTTGGCACAGATACGCAGTATTTT. Protein sequence: CASSLGFGTDTQYF.

V gene TRBV10-2 combines with J gene TRBJ2-2, with D perhaps being TRBD1 or TRBD2 (5 bases each). This CDR3 is 14 amino acids long. CDR1 is WSHSY, CDR2 SAAADI, per germline. V gave up 4 bases and J gave up 1 base, with 7 bases separating them. CDR3 nucleotides: TGCGCCAGCAGTGTTGGGGGGAACACCGGGGAGCTGTTTTTT. Translation gives CASSVGGNTGELFF.

Note on this clone: At one boundary the junction diverges from the germline segment, which might be a read error. This chain links TRBV6-1 with TRBJ2-3; D unresolved. The CDR3 contains 11 residues. CDR1 is MNHNS and CDR2 is SASEGT in the germline V gene. CDR3 in DNA: TGTGCCAGCAGTGAGGCCGATAGGCAGTATTTT. This gives the protein CASSEADRQYF.

The chain couples TRBV6-5 to TRBJ2-3; TRBD2 matches at 8 bases. The germline V gene encodes CDR1 MNHEY and CDR2 SVGAGI. The CDR3 is 15 residues long. With V trimmed by 5 bases and J by 0 bases, 4 bases remained unmatched. CDR3 DNA: TGTGCCAGCAGTGCCAGACTAGCGAGCACAGATACGCAGTATTTT. Translated, it gives CASSARLASTDTQYF.